This T cell receptor beta chain originates from a study of blood T cells in healthy people across ages. As for the study in general: The template switching approach captured approximately one barcoded beta molecule for every two T cells.

Trimming stripped 5 bases from V and 11 bases from J, with 21 bases between. The CDR3 is made up of 14 amino acids. The germline CDR1 and CDR2 sequences are SEHNR and FQNEAQ (reference sequence). Total RNA extraction produced at least 5 micrograms (per sample) for the study. Next came a second PCR, run for about 7 to 11 cycles, which used a sample-barcoded 5' primer along with a J-beta primer mix. A template-switch adaptor with 12 random nucleotides tagged each cDNA molecule. MiXCR, applied by TCRdb to the 5' RACE reads, yields one record per CDR3 protein. This sample carries over a million distinct CDR3 sequences, approximately 40% of them seen once, and the ten largest clones take 7.9%. In regard to this clonotype: Its antigen is still unknown.

General study results and limits: Fewer expanded clones and more diversity marked long-lived versus aged donors.

Sequenced: blood. The chain links TRBV7-9 to TRBJ2-5; perhaps TRBD1 as D (7 bases). The TCR sequence derives from a woman aged 18-35 years in good health. The CDR3 bases are TGTGCCAGCAGCCAGGGGGGTGGCTCGAATGAGCAGTACTTC. It is translated as CASSQGGGSNEQYF.